The 7 T cell receptor beta chains below come from one sample, sequenced in a study of human T cells and chemical hapten exposure. Specified time point: pre-sensitization, week 0. The sample's treatment: therapeutic diphenylcyclopropenone sensitization with weekly scalp DPC. TCRdb re-called the RACE reads through MiXCR, storing one row per CDR3 protein. This table has approximately 400,000 distinct CDR3 sequences, approximately 5.1% appearing once. The input for sequencing was whole blood, taken in connection with sensitization to the hapten diphenylcyclopropenone (DPC). The receptors were sampled from a woman aged 45-65 years with alopecia areata. Some clones in this sample may be carry-over from other donors' samples.

In its sample, this clonotype was seen many times. The rearrangement uses TRBV10-3 and TRBJ2-5; D is perhaps TRBD1 or TRBD2 (5 bases each). The length of the CDR3 is 15 residues. The ends were cut back, 10 bases at V and 5 bases at J, with 23 bases in the middle. Germline CDR1 ENHRY, CDR2 SYGVKD. The CDR3: CATTRTDEWGETQYF. The CDR3 DNA follows: TGTGCCACCACCCGGACTGATGAGTGGGGGGAGACCCAGTACTTC.

At least ten counts were recorded for this clonotype. V gene TRBV11-2 combines with J gene TRBJ2-5; no reliable D call. CDR1 is SGHAT and CDR2 is FQNNGV in the germline V gene. Between the trimmed V and J ends, which lost 5 bases and 5 bases, there was a span of 9 bases. CDR3 length equals 12 residues. The chain's CDR3 is CASSHTEETQYF. In DNA form, the CDR3 reads TGTGCCAGCAGCCACACCGAGGAGACCCAGTACTTC.

The table lists this clonotype with many counts. V usage is TRBV11-2 and J usage is TRBJ2-1, with D tentatively TRBD2 (7 bases). CDR1 SGHAT and CDR2 FQNNGV come from the germline V gene. V gave up 2 bases and J gave up 6 bases, with 14 bases separating them. This CDR3 spans 15 amino acids. CDR3 DNA sequence: TGTGCCAGCAGCTTATTGGTGGGGGGGCCCAATGAGCAGTTCTTC. Its translation is CASSLLVGGPNEQFF.

At least ten counts were recorded for this clonotype. The chain has TRBV10-3 and TRBJ2-2, with D uncertain. CDR1 is ENHRY, CDR2 SYGVKD, per germline. Trimming shortened V by 8 bases and J by 1 base, and 5 bases separated the two germline ends. The CDR3 length is 12 residues. The CDR3 bases are TGTGCCATCTTGTGGAACACCGGGGAGCTGTTTTTT. Translating it yields CAILWNTGELFF.

The CDR3 is CASSSQAGGNTHTQYF. The CDR3 DNA reads TGTGCCAGCAGCTCCCAAGCGGGGGGAAATACGCATACGCAGTATTTT. The genes are TRBV7-8 and TRBJ2-3, with TRBD2 matching 9 bases. The CDR3 spans 16 residues. J gave up 7 bases and V 4 bases, and 12 bases lay outside the gene matches. Per the germline V gene, CDR1 is SGHVS and CDR2 is FQNEAQ.

This clonotype occurred many times. The V and J genes are TRBV5-1 and TRBJ2-1; D perhaps matches TRBD1 (5 bases). V lost 2 bases and J lost 5, with 14 bases in between. Germline V lookup: CDR1 SGHRS, CDR2 YFSETQ. This CDR3 contains 15 residues. The CDR3 protein is CASSFVGAGHNEQFF. The CDR3, as DNA: TGCGCCAGCAGCTTTGTCGGCGCAGGGCACAATGAGCAGTTCTTC.

This clonotype has more than one count but fewer than ten. This chain uses TRBV5-1 with TRBJ2-5; D remains unclear. Germline lookup yields CDR1 SGHRS and CDR2 YFSETQ. The CDR3 consists of 15 residues. Between the trimmed V and J ends, which lost 0 bases and 4 bases, there was a span of 13 bases. CDR3 loop: CASSLAGASGETQYF. CDR3 DNA sequence: TGCGCCAGCAGCTTGGCCGGAGCATCGGGAGAGACCCAGTACTTC.